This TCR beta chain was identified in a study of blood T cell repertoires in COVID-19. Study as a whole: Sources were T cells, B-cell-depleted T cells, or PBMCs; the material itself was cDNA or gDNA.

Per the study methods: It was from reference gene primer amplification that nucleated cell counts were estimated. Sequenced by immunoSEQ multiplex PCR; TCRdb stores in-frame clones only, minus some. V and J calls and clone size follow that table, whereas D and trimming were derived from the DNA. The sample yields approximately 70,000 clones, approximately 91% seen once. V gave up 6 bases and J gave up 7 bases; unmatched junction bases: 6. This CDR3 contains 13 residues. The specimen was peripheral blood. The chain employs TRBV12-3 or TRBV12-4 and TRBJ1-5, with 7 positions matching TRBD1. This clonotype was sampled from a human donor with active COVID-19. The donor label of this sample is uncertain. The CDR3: CASSDRAGQPQHF. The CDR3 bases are TGTGCCAGCAGCGACAGGGCGGGACAGCCCCAGCATTTT.